These 25 T cell receptor beta chains were sequenced from one sample in a study of CD8+CD57+ T cells in acquired aplastic anemia. TCR beta VDJ and CDR3 profiles were obtained from a genomic DNA template. TCRdb independently ran MiXCR on the reads; one entry per CDR3 protein. The data hold about 400,000 distinct CDR3 sequences, with about 70% observed a single time. The sample was sorted CD4+, CD8+, or CD8+CD57+ T cells (not recorded which) from PBMCs. The receptors originated from a human donor in good health, serving as a control.

The CDR3 is CASISPTSGYTF. The CDR3 coding sequence is TGTGCCAGCATCAGTCCGACGTCTGGCTACACCTTC. This sequence joins TRBV12-3 or TRBV12-4 and TRBJ1-2; D not certain. With 7 bases removed from V and 7 bases from J, the gap between germline ends came to 13 bases. CDR3 length: 12 residues.

In its sample, this clonotype was seen many times. The chain recombines TRBV27 with TRBJ1-4; D ambiguous. This CDR3 has 14 amino acids. Germline V CDR1 and CDR2: MNHEY, SMNVEV (reference sequence). V was clipped by 6 bases and J by 0 bases, with 8 bases between them. The CDR3: CASSRYPTNEKLFF. The CDR3 region has the DNA TGTGCCAGCAGCCGGTATCCAACTAATGAAAAACTGTTTTTT.

The chain combines TRBV11-2 with TRBJ2-7; D is ambiguous. Germline V lookup: CDR1 SGHAT, CDR2 FQNNGV. This CDR3 is 15 amino acids long. Trimming took 1 base from V and 0 from J, leaving 10 bases between them. CDR3 sequence (DNA): TGTGCCAGCAGCTTAGCGTGCCATACCTCCTACGAGCAGTACTTC. Its protein is CASSLACHTSYEQYF.

This clonotype appeared a few times. The V gene is TRBV10-3, the J gene TRBJ2-5, with 7 bases aligning to TRBD2. Germline V gives CDR1 ENHRY, CDR2 SYGVKD. Germline trimming cut 6 bases from V and 2 bases from J; bases unmatched to any gene: 6. CDR3 length equals 14 residues. Written as DNA, the CDR3 is TGTGCCATCAGGCAAGGGAGGGGTCAAGAGACCCAGTACTTC. Its translation is CAIRQGRGQETQYF.

This clonotype was detected a few times. Just one base apart from a much larger clone, this may be a read error. V is TRBV14 and J is TRBJ2-7, with 10 bases aligning to TRBD1. This CDR3 is built from 15 residues. Germline V gives CDR1 SGHDN, CDR2 FVKESK. V dropped 4 bases and J dropped 10; count of bases not matched to a gene: 13. The CDR3 coding sequence is TGTGCCAGCAGCCCCGACCCGGGACAGGGGTACGGTCAGTACTTC. Its translation: CASSPDPGQGYGQYF.

Ten or more counts support this clonotype. The CDR3 region is CASSGSGNTIYF. CDR3 bases: TGTGCCAGTAGTGGCTCTGGAAACACCATATATTTT. The chain employs TRBV19 and TRBJ1-3; D ambiguous. The CDR3 has 12 amino acids. V was clipped by 5 bases and J by 0 bases, with 2 bases between them. Looked up from germline, CDR1 is LNHDA and CDR2 is SQIVND (reference sequence).

Comments on this clonotype: With a much larger clone just one base away, this may be a read error. In DNA form, the CDR3 reads TGCGCCAGCAGCCCGGGACCCGAGAACACTGAAGCTTCCTTT. Its protein product is CASSPGPENTEASF. This chain uses TRBV5-1 with TRBJ2-5, with D tentatively TRBD1 or TRBD2 (5 bases each). Germline CDR1 SGHRS, CDR2 YFSETQ. The CDR3 totals 14 residues.

This sequence joins TRBV13 and TRBJ1-6; no reliable D call. V was pared by 0 bases and J by 7 bases, with 10 bases between. The CDR3 totals 15 residues. Germline loops: CDR1 PRHDT, CDR2 FYEKMQ (reference sequence). The CDR3 protein is CASSLGWEMNSPLHF. CDR3 nucleotides: TGTGCCAGCAGCTTAGGTTGGGAGATGAATTCACCCCTCCACTTT.

Turning to this clonotype: One junction end disagrees with the germline gene, perhaps due to a read error. This rearrangement joins TRBV20-1 to TRBJ2-5; D is unresolved. In germline, CDR1 is DFQATT, CDR2 SNEGSKA (reference sequence). The CDR3 is made up of 12 amino acids. DNA for the CDR3: TGCAGTGCAGGGCGACGGTGGATGACCAAGTACTTC. Protein: CSAGRRWMTKYF.

This clonotype was detected ten times or more. The rearrangement links TRBV15 to TRBJ2-7; D uncertain. There are 13 residues in the CDR3. Per germline, CDR1 LNHNV and CDR2 YYDKDF (reference sequence). The V end lost 0 bases, the J end lost 3 bases, and 6 bases lay between the germline ends. The CDR3 DNA follows: TGTGCCACCAGCAGAGATAACGGCTACGAGCAGTACTTC. Amino acids: CATSRDNGYEQYF.

In regard to this clonotype: An end of the junction differs from the germline gene, which may be a read error. The chain carries TRBV7-9 and TRBJ1-2; 7 nucleotides line up with TRBD1. This CDR3 has 15 amino acids. Germline V CDR1 and CDR2: SEHNR, FQNEAQ (reference sequence). The CDR3 reads CASSFSDTGTATSAF. The CDR3 DNA sequence: TGTGCCAGCAGCTTTTCGGACACCGGGACAGCAACTTCGGCCTTC.

This clonotype was counted between two and nine times. One base away lies a much larger clone, so this may be a sequencing read error. The J gene is TRBJ1-4, the V gene TRBV19; a weak D match, TRBD1 (6 bases). CDR1 LNHDA and CDR2 SQIVND come from the germline V gene (reference sequence). The CDR3 runs to 14 residues. CDR3 residues: CASGIEGGSEKLFF. The DNA for the CDR3 is TGTGCCAGTGGTATAGAGGGGGGGAGTGAAAAACTGTTTTTT.

Turning to this clonotype: Sequence at one end of the junction differs from germline and may be a read error. The chain joins TRBV5-6 to TRBJ2-3; D is undetermined. The CDR3 covers 16 residues. Germline V CDR1 and CDR2: SGHDT, YYEEEE. The DNA of the CDR3 is TGTGCCAGCAGCCCCGGAGTTGGCGGCAGCACAGACACGCAGTATTTT. Protein: CASSPGVGGSTDTQYF.

As regards this clonotype: Since no conserved phenylalanine or tryptophan closes the CDR3, a read error is the likely cause. It is unclear where the CDR3 begins or ends on the DNA, so no DNA is shown, and the CDR3 is as TCRdb lists it. This chain links TRBV7-2 with TRBJ1-6. The CDR3 comprises 13 residues, both ends counted. Germline CDR1 and CDR2: SGHTA and FQGNSA. CDR3 protein: CASSLGRLAAETQ.

This clonotype was picked up one time. This chain joins TRBV5-5 and TRBJ1-6, with D maybe TRBD1 (6 bases). Germline CDR1 reads SGHKS; CDR2 reads YYEKEE (reference sequence). The CDR3 spans 13 residues. V lost 4 bases to trimming and J lost 10 bases, with 12 bases between them. DNA of the CDR3: TGTGCCAGCAGCCGGGACACCTGCTCACCCCTCCACTTT. Residues: CASSRDTCSPLHF. Variable domain in full (rest from reference TRBV5-5 and TRBJ1-6): DAGVTQSPTHLIKTRGQQVTLRCSPISGHKSVSWYQQVLGQGPQFIFQYYEKEERGRGNFPDRFSARQFPNYSSELNVNALLLGDSALYLCASSRDTCSPLHFGNGTRLTVT.

At least ten counts were recorded for this clonotype. The CDR3 loop is CASSLLVFEQYF. CDR3 in DNA: TGTGCCAGCAGCTTGCTGGTTTTCGAGCAGTACTTC. The chain carries TRBV7-2 and TRBJ2-7; no clear D. The CDR3 consists of 12 residues. From germline, CDR1 is SGHTA and CDR2 FQGNSA. Trimming cost V 3 bases and J 6 bases, with 9 bases left between them.

With respect to this clonotype: A junction end diverges from the germline sequence, so it may reflect a read error. V is TRBV2 and J is TRBJ2-7; TRBD1 matches at 8 bases. Germline V gives CDR1 SNHLY, CDR2 FYNNEI. There are 14 residues in the CDR3. The CDR3 protein is CASSGQGAGNTMYF. The CDR3 DNA follows: TGTGCCAGCAGCGGACAGGGAGCAGGAAACACCATGTATTTT.

On this clonotype: No conserved phenylalanine or tryptophan ends this CDR3, so it is likely a read error. CDR3 loop: CASSDGGVSSNQPQHL. In DNA, the CDR3 is TGTGCCAGCAGTGATGGCGGGGTTTCGAGCAATCAGCCCCAGCATCTT. The J gene is TRBJ1-5, the V gene TRBV2; D not certain. The CDR3 sequence is 16 residues long. V shed 3 bases and J shed 1 base, with 13 bases lying between them. Germline assignment: CDR1 SNHLY and CDR2 FYNNEI.

There are a few counts of this clonotype. This chain uses TRBV7-2 with TRBJ1-4; D call uncertain. The CDR3 sequence is 13 residues long. Looked up from germline, CDR1 is SGHTA and CDR2 is FQGNSA. V shed 5 bases and J shed 4 bases, with 8 bases lying between them. CDR3 sequence (DNA): TGTGCCAGCAGCACAAGCGGTAATGAAAAACTGTTTTTT. Protein sequence: CASSTSGNEKLFF.

Notes on this clonotype: A read error may account for a junction end that differs from germline. This chain links TRBV7-2 with TRBJ2-7; possibly TRBD1 for D (5 bases). The CDR3 spans 15 residues. The germline V gene has CDR1 SGHTA and CDR2 FQGNSA. For the CDR3, the DNA is TGTGCCAGCAGCGTTACAGGCGGACGGTCGTACGAGAAGTACTTC. Translating gives CASSVTGGRSYEKYF. Filled out from reference TRBV7-2 and TRBJ2-7, the complete variable domain reads GAGVSQSPSNKVTEKGKDVELRCDPISGHTALYWYRQSLGQGLEFLIYFQGNSAPDKSGLPSDRFSAERTGGSVSTLTIQRTQQEDSAVYLCASSVTGGRSYEKYFGPGTRLTVT.

DNA for the CDR3: TGTGCCAGCAGTGTCGGTAGGGCGGCACACTATGGCTACTTC. Residues: CASSVGRAAHYGYF. V and J are TRBV9 and TRBJ2-7; D is unresolved. The V gene lost 5 bases and the J gene lost 13 bases, with 25 bases spanning the gap. The V gene's germline CDR1 is SGDLS and CDR2 YYNGEE. The CDR3 is 14 amino acids.

On this clonotype itself: The germline gene is not matched at one end of the junction; a read error may be the cause. The genes are TRBV7-9 and TRBJ2-3; 7 positions agree with TRBD2. Germline CDR1 is SEHNR and CDR2 is FQNEAQ (reference sequence). The CDR3 consists of 14 residues. The CDR3 here is CASSYGGVGPLHFF. The CDR3 DNA follows: TGTGCCAGCAGTTATGGGGGGGTGGGACCCCTCCACTTTTTT.

Worth noting for this clonotype: A read error may produce the germline difference seen at one junction end. The chain combines TRBV9 with TRBJ2-7; D is ambiguous. Germline CDR1 reads SGDLS; CDR2 reads YYNGEE. CDR3 length: 14 residues. The CDR3 loop reads CASSVGAQDREQFF. In DNA form, the CDR3 reads TGTGCCAGCAGCGTAGGTGCGCAGGATCGTGAGCAATTCTTC.

This clonotype was observed at least ten times. CDR3: CASSSPPGQGTGSPLHF. The CDR3 nucleotides are TGTGCCAGCAGCTCCCCTCCGGGACAGGGAACGGGGTCACCCCTCCACTTT. The V call is TRBV7-9, the J call TRBJ1-6; 9 bases are a match to TRBD1. This CDR3 has 17 amino acids. The V and J ends lost 4 bases and 10 bases, in that order; junction bases with no gene match: 14. Germline CDR1 is SEHNR and CDR2 is FQNEAQ (reference sequence).

This clonotype was recorded many times. The chain uses TRBV9 and TRBJ1-3; D is possibly TRBD1 (6 bases). The germline CDR1 and CDR2 sequences are SGDLS and YYNGEE. This CDR3 has 14 residues. V was pared by 5 bases and J by 2 bases, with 11 bases between. The CDR3 nucleotides are TGTGCCAGCAGATCCGGGACAACTGGAAACACCATATATTTT. Translated: CASRSGTTGNTIYF.